The next 4 T cell receptor beta chains were all read from a single sample in a study of T-cell memory formation after mild COVID-19. A single record per CDR3 protein comes from TCRdb applying MiXCR to the 5' RACE reads. The sample shows 80,000 to 95,000 distinct CDR3 sequences, roughly 25% of them seen only once. The specimen sequenced was PBMCs or a T cell subset sorted from them (not recorded which). The receptor set was obtained from a young man who had mild COVID-19 (a few samples of this study predate the infection). Cell type and time point are not known.

This clonotype was observed a handful of times. The V gene is TRBV18, the J gene TRBJ2-7; D unresolved. This CDR3 has 12 residues. The V and J ends lost 2 bases and 2 bases respectively, with 4 bases between them. Germline loops: CDR1 KGHSH, CDR2 LQKENI. This CDR3 reads CASSPGTYEQYV. Written as DNA, the CDR3 is TGTGCCAGCTCACCAGGGACCTACGAGCAGTACGTC.

The genes are TRBV9 and TRBJ2-3; 11 bases match TRBD2. The CDR3 extends over 15 amino acids. V lost 4 bases, J lost 6 bases, and 7 bases stayed unmatched. Germline V gene lookup returns CDR1 SGDLS and CDR2 YYNGEE. The CDR3 region is CASSPYASGGDTQYF. The CDR3 DNA reads as TGTGCCAGCAGCCCCTACGCTAGCGGGGGGGATACGCAGTATTTT.

The rearrangement links TRBV6-2 or TRBV6-3 to TRBJ2-7; perhaps TRBD1 as D (6 bases). The CDR3 is 12 residues long. Germline V gene data show CDR1 as MNHEY and CDR2 as SVGEGT. Trimming shortened V by 6 bases and J by 6 bases, and 12 bases separated the two germline ends. CDR3 nucleotides: TGTGCCAGCAGCGTACAGGGATCCGAGCAGTACGTC. This gives the protein CASSVQGSEQYV.

This clonotype was picked up a small number of times. This chain connects TRBV4-2 to TRBJ1-2; tentative D call: TRBD1 (5 bases). CDR1 LGHNA and CDR2 YNFKEQ come from the germline V gene. The germline V and J ends were trimmed by 5 bases and 0 bases, with 10 bases remaining between them. The length of the CDR3 is 14 residues. In nucleotides, the CDR3 is TGTGCCAGCAGCAGCAGGGACTCTAACTATGGCTACACCTTC. It codes for CASSSRDSNYGYTF.